The 25 T cell receptor beta chains reported below all come from one sample, sequenced in a study of tissue T cells after allogeneic stem cell transplantation. TCRdb keeps only in-frame clones here, not all; method: immunoSEQ multiplex PCR. The sample holds around 9,000 clones; 45% to 50% are singletons and the top ten take 6.5% to 9%. The time point was: mouse harvest day 7 after allogeneic transplant. The graft held 10^6 splenic CD5+ T cells and 10^7 T-cell-depleted bone marrow cells. The sample taken for sequencing was gut tissue. These receptors were collected from a female BALB/c mouse given C57BL/6 T cells with graft-versus-host disease after an allogeneic hematopoietic cell transplant.

Notes on this clone: The genes are named according to mouse. The read ends 1 residue before the CDR3 terminus; that terminus is restored from the germline J gene. This sequence joins TRBV29 and TRBJ2-5; D is possibly TRBD2 (6 bases). The CDR3 totals 14 residues. Germline CDR1 and CDR2: MSHET and SYDVDS. Trimming stripped 6 bases from V and 8 bases from J, with 18 bases between. The covered CDR3 bases are TGTGCTAGCAGACCTGACTGGCCCACCGGCACCCAGTAC. This translates into CASRPDWPTGTQY. From start to end, the CDR3 is CASRPDWPTGTQYF.

Worth noting for this clone: Mouse gene names and germline throughout. The CDR3 end lies 1 residue beyond the end of the read and is filled in from the germline J gene. J is TRBJ1-4 and V is TRBV23; the D call of TRBD1 is as the table states it, not checked on the DNA. The CDR3 covers 15 residues. The germline V gene has CDR1 KGHTA and CDR2 FQNQQP. The CDR3 protein is CSSSQGRGRAERLFF. The covered CDR3 bases are TGCTCCAGCAGTCAAGGCAGGGGGCGCGCCGAAAGATTATTT. The whole variable domain, filled in from reference TRBV23 and TRBJ1-4, reads DAAVTQKPRYLIKMKGQEAEMKCIPEKGHTAVFWYQQKQSKELKFLIYFQNQQPLDQIDMVKERFSAVCPSSSLCSLGIRTCEAEDSALYLCSSSQGRGRAERLFFGHGTKLSVL.

In the case of this clone: The gene names here belong to mouse. The read comes to an end 1 residue before the CDR3 does, leaving the germline J gene to fill in the end. This chain uses TRBV16 with TRBJ1-3, with D perhaps TRBD1 (6 bases). This CDR3 contains 14 residues. The V and J ends lost 4 bases and 0 bases respectively, with 7 bases between them. The germline gives CDR1 SGHSA, CDR2 FRNQAP. The CDR3: CASSSGVSGNTLYF. The part of the CDR3 DNA that was read is TGTGCAAGCAGCTCAGGGGTTTCTGGAAATACGCTCTAT.

This clone was seen only a few times. Genes here carry mouse names. The read ends 1 residue early relative to the CDR3; the germline J gene fills the gap. The V gene is TRBV23, the J gene TRBJ1-4. There are 13 residues in the CDR3. Germline loops: CDR1 KGHTA, CDR2 FQNQQP. The CDR3: CSSSQSANERLFF. Incomplete CDR3 DNA: TGCTCCAGCAGTCAATCGGCCAACGAAAGATTATTT.

As for this clone: Gene labels here are mouse ones. The CDR3 end is not reached by the read, which stops 1 residue before it; the germline J gene fills it in. This rearrangement joins TRBV23 to TRBJ2-1; the D segment call TRBD1 is taken from the table without a DNA check. Germline V gene data show CDR1 as KGHTA and CDR2 as FQNQQP. The CDR3 consists of 15 residues. Here the CDR3 reads CSSSQLGQNYAEQFF. Partial CDR3 DNA: TGCTCCAGCAGTCAATTGGGACAGAACTATGCTGAGCAGTTC.

This clone counts as medium-sized. Here the gene names and germline are mouse. The read halts 1 residue ahead of the CDR3 end, with the missing end drawn from the germline J gene. The chain has TRBV3 and TRBJ1-3; D call uncertain. V lost 1 base and J lost 0, with 4 bases in between. In germline, CDR1 is SNHLY, CDR2 FYNGKV (reference sequence). The CDR3 sequence is 14 residues long. The CDR3 reads CASSLGNSGNTLYF. Partial CDR3 DNA: TGTGCCAGCAGCTTAGGCAATTCTGGAAATACGCTCTAT.

Points on this clone: Gene and germline names: mouse. The observed sequence ends 1 residue before the CDR3 terminus, with the missing tail filled in from the germline J gene. The chain links TRBV26 to TRBJ1-6; D is unclear. TRBJ1-6 qualifies as an ORF whose function is uncertain. Germline V gene data show CDR1 as KGHPV and CDR2 as FQNQEV (reference sequence). The CDR3 loop spans 14 amino acids. V dropped 2 bases and J dropped 6 bases, with 8 bases sitting between them. This CDR3 reads CASSLNSLNSPLYF. The part of the CDR3 DNA that was read is TGTGCCAGCAGTCTGAACAGCCTTAATTCGCCCCTCTAC.

This clone was recorded only once. The gene names given are mouse names. Read coverage stops 1 residue before the CDR3 terminus; the germline J gene supplies the remainder. The chain links TRBV15 to TRBJ1-3; possibly TRBD1 for D (5 bases). The CDR3 is made up of 13 amino acids. Germline V gene lookup returns CDR1 SGHND and CDR2 FRSKSL. The V end was cut by 6 bases, the J end by 0 bases, with 6 bases between. CDR3 DNA (partial): TGTGCCAGCAGCGACAGTTCTGGAAATACGCTCTAT. It codes for CASSDSSGNTLY. In full, the CDR3 is CASSDSSGNTLYF.

Comments on this clone: Any gene name here is a mouse gene name. The read comes to an end 1 residue before the CDR3 does, leaving the germline J gene to fill in the end. The V call is TRBV12-1, the J call TRBJ1-2; D might be TRBD1 (5 bases). The CDR3 totals 14 residues. The ends were cut back, 4 bases at V and 0 bases at J, with 11 bases in the middle. Looked up from germline, CDR1 is SGHSN and CDR2 is HYEKVE. The CDR3 sequence is CASSWGTANSDYTF. CDR3 DNA (partial): TGTGCCAGCTCCTGGGGGACCGCAAACTCCGACTACACC.

Relative to its sample, this clone is large (0.1 to 1%). Germline and genes: mouse. The read ends 1 residue before the CDR3 terminus; that terminus is restored from the germline J gene. This rearrangement joins TRBV19 to TRBJ1-3, with D possibly TRBD1 on 6 matching bases. The CDR3 has 15 residues. The ends were cut back, 5 bases at V and 0 bases at J, with 12 bases in the middle. Germline values: CDR1 FNHDT, CDR2 SITEND (reference sequence). The sequenced CDR3 bases are TGTGCCAGCAGATGGGGACAAAATTCTGGAAATACGCTCTAT. This codes for CASRWGQNSGNTLY. The complete CDR3 protein is CASRWGQNSGNTLYF.

This clone was found a few times. The gene symbols are mouse symbols. The read halts 1 residue ahead of the CDR3 end, with the missing end drawn from the germline J gene. The chain joins TRBV23 to TRBJ2-7; no DNA check was done on the table's D call, TRBD2. Germline assignment: CDR1 KGHTA and CDR2 FQNQQP. The CDR3 has 14 residues. The chain's CDR3 is CSSSQDWGGGEQYF. Partial CDR3 DNA: TGCTCCAGCAGTCAAGACTGGGGGGGCGGTGAACAGTAC.

This clone showed up just a few times. Mouse names are used for the genes. The CDR3 end falls 1 residue outside the read, so it is completed with the germline J gene. The chain uses TRBV3 and TRBJ1-1; D remains ambiguous. Trimming removed 6 bases at V and 1 base at J, with 6 bases between. CDR1 is SNHLY and CDR2 is FYNGKV in the germline V gene (reference sequence). The CDR3 spans 12 residues. This CDR3 reads CASRQMNTEVFF. CDR3 DNA, as far as it was read: TGTGCCAGCAGACAGATGAACACAGAAGTCTTC.

Concerning this clone: Here the gene names and germline are mouse. The CDR3 end lies 1 residue beyond the end of the read and is filled in from the germline J gene. The chain employs TRBV15 and TRBJ2-7; TRBD2 agrees at 11 bases. The CDR3 has 15 residues. J lost 3 bases, V lost 6 bases, and 7 bases had no gene match. The germline V gene encodes CDR1 SGHND and CDR2 FRSKSL. CDR3 region: CASSPDWGGLYEQYF. CDR3 DNA, as far as it was read: TGTGCCAGCAGCCCCGACTGGGGGGGGCTCTATGAACAGTAC. The variable domain in full, with the rest retrieved from reference TRBV15 and TRBJ2-7, is DAGVTQTPRHEVAEKGQTIILKCEPVSGHNDLFWYRQTKIQGLELLSYFRSKSLMEDGGAFKDRFKAEMLNSSFSTLKIQPTEPKDSAVYLCASSPDWGGLYEQYFGPGTRLTVL.

This clone showed up just a few times. Mouse gene names and germline throughout. Read sequence stops 1 residue before the CDR3 end, and the germline J gene provides the missing end. This chain links TRBV23 with TRBJ2-5; TRBD1 was called by the table and not checked on the DNA. Germline values: CDR1 KGHTA, CDR2 FQNQQP. The CDR3 spans 15 residues. Partial CDR3 DNA: TGCTCCAGCAGTCAATCGGGGGACAGGAAAGACACCCAGTAC. This sequence encodes CSSSQSGDRKDTQY. The CDR3 in full is CSSSQSGDRKDTQYF.

This clone showed up just a few times. The genes and germline here are from mouse. Coverage ceases 1 residue before the CDR3 finishes, and the germline J gene fills in the end. The chain carries TRBV26 and TRBJ1-1; D is possibly TRBD1 (6 bases). V was cut by 8 bases and J by 0 bases, with 10 bases left in between. Per the germline V gene, CDR1 is KGHPV and CDR2 is FQNQEV (reference sequence). The CDR3 covers 13 residues. The CDR3 bases that were read are TGTGCCAGCCAGGGACACTCAAACACAGAAGTCTTC. Translating gives CASQGHSNTEVF. The CDR3 in its entirety is CASQGHSNTEVFF.

In regard to this clone: Gene labels here are mouse ones. From the germline J gene comes the end of the CDR3, since the read stops 1 residue before it. The genes are TRBV26 and TRBJ2-5; D may be TRBD1 (6 bases). CDR1 and CDR2 (germline): KGHPV, FQNQEV (reference sequence). This CDR3 region has 14 residues. Trimming pared 4 bases from V and 3 bases from J, leaving 11 bases between. CDR3 sequence: CASSPRGGQDTQYF. The DNA read from the CDR3 is TGTGCCAGCAGTCCCAGGGGTGGGCAAGACACCCAGTAC.

With regard to this clone: Gene and germline names: mouse. The read halts 1 residue ahead of the CDR3 end, with the missing end drawn from the germline J gene. The chain has TRBV16 and TRBJ2-7, with 11 bases that match TRBD2. The junction had 4 bases not matched to a gene; V was cut back by 5 bases and J by 4 bases. Germline loops: CDR1 SGHSA, CDR2 FRNQAP. The CDR3 spans 14 residues. CDR3 DNA (partial): TGTGCAAGCAGCCGACTGGGGGGGGGTTATGAACAGTAC. Its translation: CASSRLGGGYEQY. The CDR3 in its entirety is CASSRLGGGYEQYF. Full variable domain (remainder filled in from reference TRBV16 and TRBJ2-7): NAGVIQTPRHKVTGKGQEATLWCEPISGHSAVFWYRQTIVQGLEFLTYFRNQAPIDDSGMPKERFSAQMPNQSHSTLKIQSTQPQDSAVYLCASSRLGGGYEQYFGPGTRLTVL.

This clone was counted a single time. Each gene name is a mouse one. Read sequence stops 1 residue before the CDR3 end, and the germline J gene provides the missing end. The rearrangement links TRBV5 to TRBJ2-4, with D perhaps TRBD2 (5 bases). CDR1 and CDR2 from the germline V gene are LGHNA and YNLKQL (reference sequence). The CDR3 totals 14 residues. V was shortened by 0 bases and J by 5 bases, with 9 bases between the two germline ends. CDR3 bases read: TGTGCCAGCAGCCAAGATGGGGTAGCAAACACCTTGTAC. It specifies CASSQDGVANTLY. The whole CDR3 sequence is CASSQDGVANTLYF.

Concerning this clone: The genes are named according to mouse. The CDR3 goes on 1 residue after the read ends, and that part is filled in from the germline J gene. J is TRBJ1-2 and V is TRBV26; D is ambiguous. Trimming left V 3 bases short and J 4 bases short, with 9 bases between. The CDR3 loop spans 13 amino acids. In germline, CDR1 is KGHPV, CDR2 FQNQEV (reference sequence). The CDR3 bases that were read are TGTGCCAGCAGTCTTGCAGGCGGCTCCGACTACACC. Translation: CASSLAGGSDYT. The complete CDR3 protein is CASSLAGGSDYTF.

On this clone: The gene names given are mouse names. The CDR3 end is not reached by the read, which stops 1 residue before it; the germline J gene fills it in. The J gene is TRBJ2-4, the V gene TRBV16, with 14 positions matching TRBD2. Unmatched junction bases numbered 6, after V lost 5 bases and J lost 5 bases. There are 16 residues in the CDR3. CDR1 and CDR2 from the germline V gene are SGHSA and FRNQAP. CDR3 bases read: TGTGCAAGCAGCCCTCGGGACTGGGGGGGCTCAAACACCTTGTAC. It yields the protein CASSPRDWGGSNTLY. The whole CDR3 sequence reads CASSPRDWGGSNTLYF.

Turning to this clone: Each gene name is a mouse one. Read data end 1 residue before the CDR3 end; the end is taken from the germline J gene. The rearrangement links TRBV23 to TRBJ2-1; the listed D gene, TRBD1, was not tested against the DNA. This CDR3 spans 12 amino acids. Looked up from germline, CDR1 is KGHTA and CDR2 is FQNQQP. The CDR3 DNA, read in part, is TGCTCCAGCAGTCCGGGACAGTTGGAGCAGTTC. Translation gives CSSSPGQLEQF. From start to end, the CDR3 is CSSSPGQLEQFF.

As to this clone: Gene names are mouse gene names. The covered CDR3 bases are TGTGCCAGCAGCCGGCGGGGGGCAGAAACGCTGTAT. Its protein is CASSRRGAETLY. In full, the CDR3 reads CASSRRGAETLYF. The V call is TRBV5, the J call TRBJ2-3; D tentatively fits TRBD1 or TRBD2 (5 bases each). The read halts 1 residue ahead of the CDR3 end, with the missing end drawn from the germline J gene. V dropped 4 bases and J dropped 3 bases, with 8 bases sitting between them. Per the germline V gene, CDR1 is LGHNA and CDR2 is YNLKQL (reference sequence). The CDR3 runs 13 residues.

The count of this clone is one. Genes here carry mouse names. The CDR3 extends 1 residue past the end of the read, so its final part is completed from the germline J gene. Other DNA sequences in this sample translate to the same CDR3. The rearrangement uses TRBV13-1 and TRBJ2-3, with 8 bases aligning to TRBD2. Trimming at V came to 0 bases and at J to 3 bases, leaving 6 bases not matched to a gene. Germline V gives CDR1 NSHNY, CDR2 SYGAGN. The CDR3 has 16 amino acids. The CDR3 bases that were read are TGTGCCAGCAGTGATGGGGGGGGGCAGGGGGCAGAAACGCTGTAT. It codes for CASSDGGGQGAETLY. The CDR3 in full is CASSDGGGQGAETLYF.

In the case of this clone: Gene names follow the mouse nomenclature. The CDR3 end is not reached by the read, which stops 1 residue before it; the germline J gene fills it in. The genes are TRBV13-1 and TRBJ2-4; weak D call: TRBD1 (7 bases). Germline V gives CDR1 NSHNY, CDR2 SYGAGN. The CDR3 covers 14 residues. With 1 base removed from V and 3 bases from J, the gap between germline ends came to 9 bases. The chain's CDR3 is CASSDQGGQNTLYF. Incomplete CDR3 DNA: TGTGCCAGCAGTGATCAGGGGGGACAAAACACCTTGTAC.

Details on this clone: Gene names and germline refer to mouse. From the germline J gene comes the end of the CDR3, since the read stops 1 residue before it. This chain links TRBV16 with TRBJ1-3, with a tentative D call TRBD1 (5 bases). V dropped 5 bases and J dropped 1 base, with 9 bases sitting between them. The CDR3 is 14 amino acids. The germline V gene encodes CDR1 SGHSA and CDR2 FRNQAP. The chain's CDR3 is CASSPDRSGNTLYF. The part of the CDR3 DNA that was read is TGTGCAAGCAGCCCCGACAGATCTGGAAATACGCTCTAT.